The 21 T cell receptor beta chains presented below share a single source sample, sequenced in a study of cytomegalovirus exposure and HLA in healthy donors. This PCR relied on a set of 60 Vbeta primers and 13 Jbeta primers. Here immunoSEQ multiplex PCR was the method, and the copy in TCRdb shows in-frame clones only, minus some. The table lists about 160,000 clones, more than 65% of them singletons, with 5% to 7% in the top ten. Input material: PBMCs. These receptors all come from a man over 45 in good health and CMV-seropositive.

In its sample, this clone was seen a few times. One end of the junction varies from germline; a read error may be responsible. The J gene is TRBJ2-3, the V gene TRBV7-6, with 7 nucleotides matching TRBD2. Germline CDR1 and CDR2: SGHVS and FNYEAQ. This CDR3 comprises 16 residues. DNA of the CDR3: TGTGCCAGCAGTTTAGGGAGAGCGGGAAGCACAGATACGCAGTATTTT. It yields the protein CASSLGRAGSTDTQYF.

The chain links TRBV2 to TRBJ2-5; D is ambiguous. V was shortened by 7 bases and J by 3 bases, with 9 bases between the two germline ends. Germline lookup yields CDR1 SNHLY and CDR2 FYNNEI. This CDR3 is built from 12 residues. The CDR3 protein is CASTVEKETQYF. CDR3 nucleotide sequence: TGTGCCAGCACGGTGGAGAAAGAGACCCAGTACTTC. The whole variable domain, remainder taken from reference TRBV2 and TRBJ2-5, is EPEVTQTPSHQVTQMGQEVILRCVPISNHLYFYWYRQILGQKVEFLVSFYNNEISEKSEIFDDQFSVERPDGSNFTLKIRSTKLEDSAMYFCASTVEKETQYFGPGTRLLVL.

The chain is built from TRBV7-9 and TRBJ2-1; tentative D call: TRBD2 (6 bases). V lost 5 bases and J 3 bases, leaving 11 bases between the germline ends. This CDR3 spans 14 amino acids. Germline assignment: CDR1 SEHNR and CDR2 FQNEAQ (reference sequence). CDR3 nucleotides: TGTGCCAGCAGCATGGAGGGGAACTACAATGAGCAGTTCTTC. Its translation: CASSMEGNYNEQFF.

The V and J genes are TRBV25-1 and TRBJ1-5, with 7 bases lining up with TRBD1. The CDR3 extends over 14 amino acids. CDR1 MGHDK and CDR2 SYGVNS come from the germline V gene. J was trimmed by 5 bases and V by 4 bases; bases with no gene match: 5. In DNA, the CDR3 is TGTGCCAGCAGTGGGACAGGAGATTATCAGCCCCAGCATTTT. The encoded protein is CASSGTGDYQPQHF.

The chain uses TRBV11-2 and TRBJ2-6; the match to TRBD1 covers 7 bases. The germline V gene encodes CDR1 SGHAT and CDR2 FQNNGV. The CDR3 has 17 amino acids. V trimming: 1 base; J trimming: 1 base; junction bases outside the gene matches: 4. The CDR3 loop reads CASSLAARGSGANVLTF. Written as DNA, the CDR3 is TGTGCCAGCAGCTTAGCGGCCAGGGGGTCTGGGGCCAACGTCCTGACTTTC.

This sequence joins TRBV12-5 and TRBJ2-3; D is uncertain. The CDR3 extends over 13 amino acids. Trimming pared 5 bases from V and 2 bases from J, leaving 8 bases between. Per germline, CDR1 LGHNT and CDR2 FRNRAP. CDR3 amino acids: CASGPDITDTQYF. CDR3 sequence (DNA): TGTGCTAGTGGTCCCGACATCACAGATACGCAGTATTTT.

V gene TRBV6-1 combines with J gene TRBJ1-1; D is undetermined. Trimming took 2 bases from V and 2 from J, leaving 9 bases between them. CDR1 and CDR2 (germline): MNHNS, SASEGT. This CDR3 spans 14 amino acids. CDR3: CASSEWQVNTEAFF. The CDR3 DNA reads TGTGCCAGCAGTGAATGGCAGGTTAACACTGAAGCTTTCTTT.

V gene TRBV23-1 combines with J gene TRBJ2-7; D not certain. TRBV23-1 is an ORF, and what it does is uncertain. The V end was cut by 0 bases, the J end by 0 bases, with 9 bases between. The CDR3 has 15 residues. Here the CDR3 DNA reads TGCGCCAGCAGTCAATCGAAGAACAGCTCCTACGAGCAGTACGTC. Encoded protein: CASSQSKNSSYEQYV.

J is TRBJ2-5 and V is TRBV7-2, with 8 bases matching TRBD1. The CDR3 is made up of 15 amino acids. CDR1 is SGHTA, CDR2 FQGNSA, per germline. The junction had 5 bases not matched to a gene; V was cut back by 1 base and J by 4 bases. CDR3 DNA sequence: TGTGCCAGCAGCTTAGGAGGCGGACAGGGAGAGACCCAGTACTTC. Residues: CASSLGGGQGETQYF.

This clone has only one observation. An end of the junction differs from the germline gene, which may be a read error. The J gene is TRBJ2-5, the V gene TRBV7-9; 11 positions match TRBD1. In germline, CDR1 is SEHNR, CDR2 FQNEAQ (reference sequence). This CDR3 is 16 amino acids long. The chain's CDR3 is CSSSFGDRGMRETQYF. CDR3 nucleotide sequence: TGTTCCAGCAGCTTCGGGGACAGGGGGATGCGGGAGACCCAGTACTTC.

V is TRBV6-1 and J is TRBJ1-5, with D uncertain. In germline, CDR1 is MNHNS, CDR2 SASEGT. The CDR3 consists of 15 residues. Trimming took 2 bases from V and 2 from J, leaving 10 bases between them. CDR3 in DNA: TGTGCCAGCAGTGAAAACAGCTTACGCAATCAGCCCCAGCATTTT. Its translation is CASSENSLRNQPQHF.

This clone was found once. This chain links TRBV13 with TRBJ1-2, with TRBD1 as a possible D gene (6 bases). With 1 base removed from V and 6 bases from J, the gap between germline ends came to 15 bases. This CDR3 is built from 15 residues. The V gene's germline CDR1 is PRHDT and CDR2 FYEKMQ (reference sequence). Written as DNA, the CDR3 is TGTGCCAGCAGCTTAGCTACAGGGTTGGTTGATGGCTACACCTTC. It encodes CASSLATGLVDGYTF.

CDR3: CASSAPAGGQYNEQFF. The CDR3 coding sequence is TGTGCCAGCAGCGCACCCGCGGGGGGCCAATACAATGAGCAGTTCTTC. The rearrangement links TRBV9 to TRBJ2-1; 8 positions match TRBD2. J lost 4 bases, V lost 3 bases, and 9 bases had no gene match. CDR3 length: 16 residues. Germline CDR1 is SGDLS and CDR2 is YYNGEE.

This clone came up once. This sequence joins TRBV29-1 and TRBJ1-1, with a tentative D call TRBD1 (5 bases). V lost 0 bases and J 5 bases, leaving 13 bases between the germline ends. This CDR3 has 14 residues. Germline V gives CDR1 SQVTM, CDR2 ANQGSEA. The chain's CDR3 is CSVEDHPGGTEAFF. The CDR3 DNA reads TGCAGCGTTGAAGACCACCCCGGGGGAACTGAAGCTTTCTTT.

V is TRBV18 and J is TRBJ2-3, with 8 bases fitting TRBD1. After removal of 6 bases from V and 3 bases from J, the junction contained 8 bases not matched to a gene. Germline CDR1 and CDR2: KGHSH and LQKENI. CDR3 length equals 15 residues. CDR3 sequence (DNA): TGTGCCAGCTCTCGAGGACAGGGCAAGACAGATACGCAGTATTTT. Translating it yields CASSRGQGKTDTQYF. The complete variable domain, with remaining parts taken from reference TRBV18 and TRBJ2-3, reads NAGVMQNPRHLVRRRGQEARLRCSPMKGHSHVYWYRQLPEEGLKFMVYLQKENIIDESGMPKERFSAEFPKEGPSILRIQQVVRGDSAAYFCASSRGQGKTDTQYFGPGTRLTVL.

The V gene is TRBV6-5, the J gene TRBJ1-1; D remains ambiguous. Germline CDR1 MNHEY, CDR2 SVGAGI. V was trimmed by 0 bases and J by 1 base, leaving 12 bases between them. The CDR3 is 16 amino acids. This CDR3 is CASSYSRRPRNTEAFF. CDR3 nucleotide sequence: TGTGCCAGCAGTTACTCGAGGCGGCCGAGGAACACTGAAGCTTTCTTT.

The chain combines TRBV4-2 with TRBJ1-1, with no clear D. Germline values: CDR1 LGHNA, CDR2 YNFKEQ. This CDR3 comprises 15 residues. Trimming shortened V by 3 bases and J by 1 base, and 12 bases separated the two germline ends. CDR3 loop: CASSQATQKNTEAFF. DNA of the CDR3: TGTGCCAGCAGCCAGGCCACACAGAAGAACACTGAAGCTTTCTTT.

This rearrangement joins TRBV4-1 to TRBJ1-2, with TRBD1 identical over 8 bases. J gave up 6 bases and V 0 bases, and 9 bases lay outside the gene matches. The CDR3 runs to 16 residues. Germline loops: CDR1 MGHRA, CDR2 YSYEKL. CDR3 residues: CASSQEGQGALNGYTF. The CDR3 DNA is TGCGCCAGCAGCCAAGAAGGTCAGGGGGCGCTTAATGGCTACACCTTC.

A few counts support this clone. The J gene is TRBJ2-5, the V gene TRBV5-1; D might be TRBD1 (5 bases). Trimming removed 4 bases from V and 3 bases from J, with 10 bases in between. Per germline, CDR1 SGHRS and CDR2 YFSETQ. The CDR3 runs 13 residues. Here the CDR3 DNA reads TGCGCCAGCAGCCCTGACAGAGAAGAGACCCAGTACTTC. The encoded protein is CASSPDREETQYF.

This rearrangement joins TRBV18 to TRBJ2-7; D is undetermined. The CDR3 has 16 residues. Germline CDR1 and CDR2: KGHSH and LQKENI. V was trimmed by 1 base and J by 0 bases, leaving 13 bases between them. CDR3 region: CASSPQNSPSSYEQYF. As DNA, the CDR3 is TGTGCCAGCTCACCACAAAACAGCCCGAGCTCCTACGAGCAGTACTTC.

The chain recombines TRBV12-5 with TRBJ1-1; 9 bases are shared with TRBD1. V gave up 4 bases and J gave up 1 base; unmatched junction bases: 7. The CDR3 consists of 16 residues. Looked up from germline, CDR1 is LGHNT and CDR2 is FRNRAP. CDR3 residues: CASGSDGQGTNTEAFF. The CDR3 bases are TGTGCTAGTGGTTCCGACGGACAGGGGACGAACACTGAAGCTTTCTTT.